This T cell receptor beta chain derives from a study of blood T cells in healthy people across ages. Overall study context: Capturing about one barcoded beta molecule per two T cells was achieved by template switching.

The use of a sample-barcoded 5' primer and a J-beta primer mix characterized a second PCR of roughly 6 to 11 cycles. Every cDNA molecule carried a tag from a template-switch adaptor bearing 12 random nucleotides. TCRdb re-called the 5' RACE reads through MiXCR, storing one row per CDR3 protein. Among 890,000 or so distinct CDR3 sequences, approximately 59% were seen once, and the ten largest hold 25% to 35%. Findings of the study overall: Roughly linear age-related decline in beta diversity appeared, significant by age about 37.

A word on this clonotype: Its specificity is not known.

CDR1 and CDR2 from the germline V gene are DFQATT and SNEGSKA (reference sequence). J was trimmed by 1 base and V by 4 bases; bases with no gene match: 5. The CDR3 has 15 residues. It was roughly 10 milliliters of peripheral blood that were drawn from each donor. The gene calls are TRBV20-1 and TRBJ2-1; 9 nucleotides line up with TRBD2. The sequence was obtained from a young man in good health. The sequenced material came from blood. CDR3 protein: CSANAGGRSYNEQFF. CDR3 DNA: TGCAGTGCTAACGCGGGGGGGCGATCCTACAATGAGCAGTTCTTC.